This T cell receptor beta chain was identified during a study of blood T cells in healthy people across ages. This clonotype came up many times. V dropped 5 bases and J dropped 1 base, with 14 bases sitting between them. The CDR3 loop spans 14 amino acids. CDR1 and CDR2 from the germline V gene are SQVTM and ANQGSEA. With a J-beta primer mix and a sample-barcoded 5' primer, a second PCR ran about 6 to 11 cycles. TCRdb called the 5' RACE reads again in MiXCR, with one record for every CDR3 protein. The table lists 600,000 or so distinct CDR3 sequences, about 30% of them singletons. This sequence was found in a woman of 80 years or more in good health. The genes are TRBV29-1 and TRBJ1-1; no clear D gene. Material for sequencing was blood. The CDR3 spells CSVWTRLTNTEAFF. Here the CDR3 DNA reads TGCAGCGTTTGGACGCGCCTCACGAACACTGAAGCTTTCTTT.